This T cell receptor (beta chain) was identified during a study of T-cell reconstitution after alpha-beta-depleted transplantation in children (dated by TCRdb to the mid-2010s). Regarding the research as a whole: T-cell immune reconstitution after TCRalphabeta/CD19-depleted allogeneic hematopoietic cell transplantation in children was quantitatively tracked in the study by means of TCR repertoire profiling.

The study at large found these results: Over subsequent months, a decline in hyperexpanded clone frequencies was noted, and after one year, T-cell counts and TCRbeta diversity were mostly ascribed to newly produced T cells. The apparently early recovery of alphabetaT-cell counts about two months after transplant reportedly depended on only several hundred rapidly expanded clones that came from non-depleted graft cells. In some patients, high TCRbeta diversity at day 60 was attributed to recipient T cells and intrathymic progenitors that had survived conditioning.

V and J are truncated by 9 bases and 0 bases respectively, leaving an intervening sequence of 18 bases. From the cysteine through the phenylalanine, the CDR3 covers 16 amino acids. Of the read, only the CDR3 DNA is kept; its 48 bases are in frame from base 1. The CDR1 and CDR2 encoded by the germline V gene (reference sequence) are SEHNR and FQNEAQ. The sample's time point label, decoded: day 60 (about 2 months) after transplantation. The treatment or condition label, as the study defines it: allogeneic hematopoietic cell transplantation with graft depleted of TCRalphabeta T cells and CD19 B cells. Transplant recipients were children who received TCRalphabeta/CD19-depleted allogeneic hematopoietic cell grafts. Libraries were built with PCR. This sample was sequenced with an Illumina HiSeq 2500. Molecular barcoding was employed in the preparation of TCR libraries, with unique molecular identifiers being used to normalize TCRbeta repertoire quantification. TCRdb ran its own pipeline on the public reads, namely fastp trimming at Q25 and MiXCR clone calling, and kept in-frame beta chains. Under each unique CDR3 protein, matching rows form one entry showing the most common genes and DNA. This sample gives 7,500 to 9,500 distinct CDR3 sequences in total; 10% to 15% of them show up just once. The ten largest account for around 50% of the sample.

In this sample, this clonotype turned up many times. It has no known antigen specificity. No qualities accompany the bases; no much larger clone lies one base away. The source is a patient younger than 10 who had a stem cell transplant for inherited bone marrow failure, so the T cells may come from the graft donor. The sequencing here drew on PBMCs, mostly from graft donor cells, taken 60 days after TCRalphabeta/CD19-depleted stem cell transplant. The chain employs TRBV7-9 and TRBJ1-3; a tentative D match to TRBD1 spans 5 bases. The CDR3 amino acid sequence is: CARGKGSIFSGNTIYF. In nucleotides, the sequence is TGTGCCAGGGGAAAGGGGAGCATTTTCTCTGGAAACACCATATATTTT.